The 10 T cell receptor beta chains in this list originate from one sample, sequenced in a study of T cells in Graves' hyperthyroidism and ophthalmopathy. The TCR beta CDR3 regions underwent amplification using RNA transcripts as the source. The TCR CDR3 first-round RT-PCR relied on the HTBI primer set. TCRdb reanalysed the multiplex PCR reads using MiXCR and keeps one entry per CDR3 protein. Of about 500,000 distinct CDR3 sequences listed, 16% are singletons. The sample consisted of blood. These receptors were obtained from a woman aged 30 to 39 with Graves' ophthalmopathy.

Ten or more counts support this clonotype. V gene TRBV5-1 combines with J gene TRBJ2-7; maybe TRBD2 (6 bases). Trimming pared 7 bases from V and 0 bases from J, leaving 8 bases between. CDR3 length: 12 residues. Germline CDR1 is SGHRS and CDR2 is YFSETQ. The DNA for the CDR3 is TGCGCCAGCGGAGGGCCCTCCTACGAGCAGTACTTC. Its translation: CASGGPSYEQYF. The entire variable domain, with the rest obtained from reference TRBV5-1 and TRBJ2-7, is as follows: KAGVTQTPRYLIKTRGQQVTLSCSPISGHRSVSWYQQTPGQGLQFLFEYFSETQRNKGNFPGRFSGRQFSNSRSEMNVSTLELGDSALYLCASGGPSYEQYFGPGTRLTVT.

In this sample, this clonotype turned up a few times. This CDR3 is CASRAVSSTEAFF. CDR3 nucleotide sequence: TGTGCCTCGAGGGCGGTATCGAGCACTGAAGCTTTCTTT. The chain joins TRBV10-3 to TRBJ1-1, with D unclear. The ends were cut back, 11 bases at V and 4 bases at J, with 17 bases in the middle. The germline CDR1 and CDR2 sequences are ENHRY and SYGVKD. CDR3 size: 13 residues.

CDR3 coding DNA: TGTGCCAGCTCACCTCAGGGGCATGAAGCTTTCTTT. It specifies CASSPQGHEAFF. The rearrangement links TRBV18 to TRBJ1-1, with D possibly matching TRBD1 (6 bases). This CDR3 comprises 12 residues. Germline lookup yields CDR1 KGHSH and CDR2 LQKENI. Trimming pared 3 bases from V and 7 bases from J, leaving 9 bases between.

This clonotype was found many times. The V and J genes are TRBV12-3 or TRBV12-4 and TRBJ2-2; 9 bases match TRBD1. The CDR3 is 18 residues long. Trimming took 8 bases from V and 0 from J; bases not matched to a gene: 13. CDR3 region: CASVISPGDRANTGELFF. CDR3 DNA: TGTGCCAGCGTAATTAGTCCCGGGGACAGGGCGAACACCGGGGAGCTGTTTTTT.

This clonotype was recorded once. The J gene is TRBJ1-4, the V gene TRBV28; TRBD1 aligns across 8 bases. The CDR3 covers 12 residues. The germline gives CDR1 MDHEN, CDR2 SYDVKM. J lost 10 bases, V lost 7 bases, and 5 bases had no gene match. The DNA for the CDR3 is TGTGCCAGCAACATACAGGGGGGAAAACTGTTTTTT. This gives the protein CASNIQGGKLFF.

This clonotype was found many times. The chain is built from TRBV30 and TRBJ2-2; D might be TRBD1 or TRBD2, each matching 6 bases. Trimming took 0 bases from V and 7 from J, leaving 9 bases between them. Per the germline V gene, CDR1 is GTSNPN and CDR2 is SVGIG (reference sequence). CDR3 size: 13 residues. CDR3 sequence: CAWSVGGFGELFF. CDR3 nucleotides: TGTGCCTGGAGTGTAGGGGGGTTCGGGGAGCTGTTTTTT.

This clonotype was seen a single time. A read error may be the cause here, since a much bigger clone is one base away. The J gene is TRBJ2-7, the V gene TRBV6-5; D is perhaps TRBD1 (6 bases). The CDR3 loop spans 16 amino acids. CDR1 is MNHEY and CDR2 is SVGAGI in the germline V gene. CDR3 region: CASSFPTPTGFNEQDF. The CDR3 nucleotides read TGTGCCAGCAGTTTCCCCACCCCTACAGGGTTTAACGAGCAGGACTTC.

V usage is TRBV6-1 and J usage is TRBJ2-1; 10 bases match TRBD2. Germline CDR1 and CDR2: MNHNS and SASEGT. This CDR3 region has 13 residues. V was clipped by 8 bases and J by 4 bases; unmatched bases: 2. The CDR3 DNA reads as TGTGCCAGCGGGACTAGCGTTTACAATGAGCAGTTCTTC. Amino acid sequence: CASGTSVYNEQFF.

The table lists this clonotype with many counts. This chain joins TRBV18 and TRBJ2-7, with TRBD1 matching over 8 bases. The germline CDR1 and CDR2 sequences are KGHSH and LQKENI. The CDR3 has 14 residues. J lost 3 bases, V lost 0 bases, and 1 base had no gene match. As DNA, the CDR3 is TGTGCCAGCTCACCACCGGGACAGGACTACGAGCAGTACTTC. Protein product: CASSPPGQDYEQYF.

The chain is built from TRBV7-9 and TRBJ2-1; D uncertain. The CDR3 loop spans 11 amino acids. Germline V CDR1 and CDR2: SEHNR, FQNEAQ (reference sequence). Trimming removed 2 bases at V and 15 bases at J, with 11 bases between. The CDR3 is CASSLKGGAFF. The CDR3 bases are TGTGCCAGCAGCTTAAAGGGTGGTGCGTTCTTC.